This T cell receptor (beta chain) is from a study of T-cell reconstitution after alpha-beta-depleted transplantation in children. Study-wide findings and caveats: Diversity of TCRbeta at day 60 was high in some patients, arising from surviving recipient T cells and thymic progenitors. T cells produced anew were the main source of T-cell counts and diversity one year after transplant.

Trimming cost V 0 bases and J 2 bases, with 12 bases left between them. The V gene's germline CDR1 is SGHRS and CDR2 YFSETQ. The CDR3 is 16 amino acids. A word on this clonotype: Its specificity is unknown.

This sample's TCRbeta library carried unique molecular identifier barcodes. In TCRdb, the PCR reads were re-called with MiXCR into one record per CDR3 protein. The sample records under 150,000 distinct CDR3 sequences, about 9.6% being singletons. The receptor was derived from a girl in the first two years of life who had a stem cell transplant for combined immunodeficiency, so the T cells may come from the graft donor. The rearrangement uses TRBV5-1 and TRBJ1-3; D is unclear. The specimen comprised PBMCs, mostly from graft donor cells, sampled 180 days after TCRalphabeta/CD19-depleted stem cell transplant. CDR3 amino acids: CASSLVGAITGNTIYF. The CDR3 coding sequence is TGCGCCAGCAGCTTGGTAGGCGCCATTACTGGAAACACCATATATTTT.